A selection of T cell receptor beta chains follows, all from one sample in a study of Tregs in tolerant kidney transplant recipients. Data came from immunoSEQ multiplex PCR; TCRdb stores just in-frame clones and leaves some out. The data show about 21,000 clones, over 70% seen once. Sequences were derived from CD8+ T cells from blood (PBMCs), sampled 6 months after the transplant. The receptors here all came from a human patient who received a combined kidney and bone marrow transplant. Some of these T cells may belong to the graft donor. CDR3s include the opening cysteine and the closing phenylalanine or tryptophan. A D gene is named only where the DNA matches it firmly. Clone size appears in some rows only: once, few, many, or a class for an expanded clone.

j_call,d_call,v_call,clone_size,cdr3_aa,cdr3_nt
TRBJ2-5,TRBD2,TRBV5-4,NA,CASTTSWGGKQETQYF,TGTGCCAGCACCACCTCGTGGGGGGGAAAACAAGAGACCCAGTACTTC
TRBJ2-3,NA,TRBV9,NA,CASGEKVVSGQYF,TGTGCCAGCGGCGAAAAAGTAGTTTCAGGGCAGTATTTT
TRBJ2-3,TRBD2,TRBV15,medium-sized,CATSRDTSGADTQYF,TGTGCCACCAGCAGAGATACTAGCGGGGCAGATACGCAGTATTTT
TRBJ2-7,NA,TRBV19,NA,CASKQNPSLTYEQYF,TGTGCCAGTAAACAGAATCCCTCTTTAACCTACGAGCAGTACTTC
TRBJ2-1,TRBD2,TRBV4-1,NA,CASSQVPSGRNEQFF,TGCGCCAGCAGCCAAGTTCCTAGCGGGCGCAATGAGCAGTTCTTC
TRBJ2-7,TRBD2,TRBV5-1,NA,CASSLYGGGYYEQYF,TGCGCCAGCAGCTTGTACGGCGGGGGATACTACGAGCAGTACTTC
TRBJ2-3,NA,TRBV7-9,NA,CASSAGDTQYF,TGTGCCAGCAGCGCCGGAGATACGCAGTATTTT
TRBJ1-1,NA,TRBV9,NA,CASSVDLSGFGNTEAFF,TGTGCCAGCAGCGTAGATCTTTCGGGATTTGGAAACACTGAAGCTTTCTTT
TRBJ2-5,TRBD2,TRBV2,few,CASFSAGVPETQYF,TGTGCCAGCTTTTCAGCGGGAGTCCCAGAGACCCAGTACTTC
TRBJ2-7,TRBD1,TRBV2,NA,CASSLTGGASYEQYF,TGTGCCAGCAGTCTAACAGGGGGCGCTTCCTACGAGCAGTACTTC
TRBJ2-3,NA,TRBV19,NA,CASSIERSFTDTQYF,TGTGCCAGTAGTATAGAACGGTCCTTCACAGATACGCAGTATTTT